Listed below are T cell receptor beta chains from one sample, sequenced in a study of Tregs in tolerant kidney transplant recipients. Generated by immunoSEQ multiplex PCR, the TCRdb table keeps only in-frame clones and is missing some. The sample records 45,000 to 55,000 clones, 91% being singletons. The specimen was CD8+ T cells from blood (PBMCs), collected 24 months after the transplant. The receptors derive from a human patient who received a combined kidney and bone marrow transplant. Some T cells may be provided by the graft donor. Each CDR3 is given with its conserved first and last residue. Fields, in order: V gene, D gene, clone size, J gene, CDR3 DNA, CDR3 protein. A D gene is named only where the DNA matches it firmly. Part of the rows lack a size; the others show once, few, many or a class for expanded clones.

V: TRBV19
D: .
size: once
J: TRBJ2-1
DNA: TGTGCCAGTAGTATTTGGGGGGTGTACAATGAGCAGTTCTTC
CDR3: CASSIWGVYNEQFF

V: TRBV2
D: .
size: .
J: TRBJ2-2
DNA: TGTGCCACCCTAGGGGGCACCGGGGAGCTGTTTTTT
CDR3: CATLGGTGELFF

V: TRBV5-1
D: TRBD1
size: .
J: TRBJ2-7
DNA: TGCGCCAGCAGCTTCCGGGACAGGGTGCGTAAGCAGTACTTC
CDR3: CASSFRDRVRKQYF

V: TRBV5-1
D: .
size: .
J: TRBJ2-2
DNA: TGCGCCAGCAGCTTGCCTAGCTGGAACACCGGGGAGCTGTTTTTT
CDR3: CASSLPSWNTGELFF

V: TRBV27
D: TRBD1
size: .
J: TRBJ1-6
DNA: TGTGCCAGCAGTTTTGGAATTACAGGGGTGAATTCACCCCTCCACTTT
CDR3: CASSFGITGVNSPLHF

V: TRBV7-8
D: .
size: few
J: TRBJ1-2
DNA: TGTGCCAGCAGCTTAGGGAAGGGGGACTATGGCTACACCTTC
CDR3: CASSLGKGDYGYTF

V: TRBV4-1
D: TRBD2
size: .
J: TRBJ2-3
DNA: TGCGCCAGCAGCCAAGTTAGTCGGGGGGGCCCAGATACGCAGTATTTT
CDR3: CASSQVSRGGPDTQYF

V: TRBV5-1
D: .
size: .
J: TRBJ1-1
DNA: TGCGCCAGCAGCTTGCTTCGGGGGGAGATGGAAGCTTTCTTT
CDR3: CASSLLRGEMEAFF

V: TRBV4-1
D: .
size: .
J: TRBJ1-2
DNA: TGCGCCAGCAAGGGGTTAACAGGATCGGTGGGTGGCTACACCTTC
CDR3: CASKGLTGSVGGYTF

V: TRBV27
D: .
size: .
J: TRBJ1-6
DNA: TGTGCCAGCAGTTACCCATGGTGGGCAATCTATAATTCCCCCCTCCACTTT
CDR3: CASSYPWWAIYNSPLHF

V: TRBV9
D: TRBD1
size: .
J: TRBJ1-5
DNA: TGTGCCAGCAGCTCCATGACAGGGGAGCCCCAGCATTTT
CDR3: CASSSMTGEPQHF

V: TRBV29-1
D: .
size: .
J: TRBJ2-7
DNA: TGCAGCGCGTCCGGGGGGCGGACCTACGAGCAGTACTTC
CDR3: CSASGGRTYEQYF

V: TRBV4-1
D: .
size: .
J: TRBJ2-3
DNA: TGCGCCAGCAGCCACAACAGGGATACAGATACGCAGTATTTT
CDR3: CASSHNRDTDTQYF

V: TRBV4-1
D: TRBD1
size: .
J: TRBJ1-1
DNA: TGCGCCAGCAGCCAAATTCCGGGACAGGGTAACACTGAAGCTTTCTTT
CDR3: CASSQIPGQGNTEAFF

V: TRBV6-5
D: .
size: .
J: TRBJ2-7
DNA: TGTGCCAGCAAGGAGGGAGACGAATCCTACGAGCAGTACTTC
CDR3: CASKEGDESYEQYF